The clone carrying this T cell receptor (beta chain) was detected only a few times. The target antigen is unknown. The CDR3 runs 12 residues. The ends were cut back, 7 bases at V and 6 bases at J, with 13 bases in the middle. Per germline, CDR1 SQVTM and CDR2 ANQGSEA. This sample is drawn from a study of response to subunit inactivated influenza vaccine. Overall study findings and caveats: There was a suggestion from the authors that each seasonal influenza vaccination recruits few new T cells.

Each CDR3 protein gets one entry after TCRdb re-called the RT-PCR reads with MiXCR. The sample holds about 650,000 distinct CDR3 sequences, approximately 14% seen once. The material was PBMCs from blood, obtained 11 to 12 days after vaccination. The source is a man aged 50 to 59 who received an inactivated influenza vaccine. The rearrangement joins TRBV29-1 to TRBJ2-1, with D perhaps given as TRBD1 or TRBD2 (5 bases each). CDR3 sequence reads: CSAERGANEQFF. The DNA of the CDR3 is TGCAGCGCAGAAAGAGGGGCCAATGAGCAGTTCTTC.